A single sample is the source of the 25 T cell receptor beta chains below, sequenced in a study of cytotoxic CD8 clonotypes in ibrutinib-treated CLL. TCRdb's table, derived via immunoSEQ multiplex PCR, lists solely in-frame clones and lacks some. The sample consists of about 57,000 clones, 56% of them appearing once. The sample in question was PBMCs, obtained after 24 months of ibrutinib treatment. The receptors stem from a human donor with chronic lymphocytic leukemia.

The chain couples TRBV28 to TRBJ2-7, with D possibly TRBD1 on 7 matching bases. The length of the CDR3 is 14 residues. Germline CDR1 and CDR2: MDHEN and SYDVKM. Trimming cost V 3 bases and J 2 bases, with 11 bases left between them. The CDR3 reads CASSFGGTAYEQYF. CDR3 bases: TGTGCCAGCAGTTTCGGCGGGACAGCCTACGAGCAGTACTTC.

The rearrangement joins TRBV29-1 to TRBJ1-1; D is unresolved. Trimming left V 5 bases short and J 11 bases short, with 15 bases between. The CDR3 runs to 11 residues. Germline V lookup: CDR1 SQVTM, CDR2 ANQGSEA. DNA for the CDR3: TGCAGCGTTAACAGAGGCGGAGGGGCTTTCTTT. Translating it yields CSVNRGGGAFF.

J is TRBJ2-7 and V is TRBV5-1; D may be TRBD1 or TRBD2 (5 bases each). V dropped 4 bases and J dropped 5 bases, with 16 bases sitting between them. Germline CDR1 and CDR2: SGHRS and YFSETQ. CDR3 length: 14 residues. CDR3 residues: CASSGGPPSDEQYF. The CDR3, as DNA: TGCGCCAGCAGCGGGGGACCGCCAAGCGACGAGCAGTACTTC.

This chain links TRBV2 with TRBJ2-7, with TRBD1 as a possible D gene (6 bases). V lost 5 bases and J 0 bases, leaving 14 bases between the germline ends. The CDR3 has 15 residues. Germline V CDR1 and CDR2: SNHLY, FYNNEI. In DNA, the CDR3 is TGTGCCAGCAGTTCAGACAGGTTCAGCTCCTACGAGCAGTACTTC. It specifies CASSSDRFSSYEQYF.

This rearrangement joins TRBV5-1 to TRBJ1-2, with TRBD1 as a possible D gene (5 bases). Trimming left V 0 bases short and J 5 bases short, with 11 bases between. Germline V gives CDR1 SGHRS, CDR2 YFSETQ. The length of the CDR3 is 14 residues. The CDR3 sequence: CASSLALGDYGYTF. The CDR3 DNA follows: TGCGCCAGCAGCTTGGCTCTGGGGGATTATGGCTACACCTTC. Using reference TRBV5-1 and TRBJ1-2 for the parts outside the CDR3, the full variable domain is KAGVTQTPRYLIKTRGQQVTLSCSPISGHRSVSWYQQTPGQGLQFLFEYFSETQRNKGNFPGRFSGRQFSNSRSEMNVSTLELGDSALYLCASSLALGDYGYTFGSGTRLTVV.

Comment on this clone: Other DNA sequences from this sample encode an identical CDR3 as well. The chain is built from TRBV6-5 and TRBJ1-5; D possibly corresponds to TRBD1 (6 bases). V lost 8 bases and J lost 1, with 12 bases in between. Germline CDR1 MNHEY, CDR2 SVGAGI. There are 14 residues in the CDR3. This CDR3 reads CASSRDTSNQPQHF. As DNA, the CDR3 is TGTGCCAGCTCTCGGGACACCAGCAATCAGCCCCAGCATTTT.

This clone has a handful of counts. The chain combines TRBV5-1 with TRBJ2-5, with 9 bases lining up with TRBD2. Germline trimming cut 3 bases from V and 5 bases from J; bases unmatched to any gene: 5. Germline CDR1 reads SGHRS; CDR2 reads YFSETQ. CDR3 length equals 14 residues. The CDR3 DNA reads TGCGCCAGCAGCTATAGCGGGAGCAGGGAGACCCAGTACTTC. It encodes CASSYSGSRETQYF.

This clone showed up just a few times. This CDR3 is also generated by other DNA sequences in the sample. V usage is TRBV2 and J usage is TRBJ1-4, with 8 nucleotides matching TRBD1. CDR3 size: 13 residues. The J segment lost 8 bases and the V segment lost 4 bases, leaving 3 bases of the junction unmatched. Germline CDR1 SNHLY, CDR2 FYNNEI. Here the CDR3 DNA reads TGTGCCAGCAGTGTTACAGGGGGGGAAAAACTGTTTTTT. As protein: CASSVTGGEKLFF. The variable domain in full, with the rest retrieved from reference TRBV2 and TRBJ1-4, is EPEVTQTPSHQVTQMGQEVILRCVPISNHLYFYWYRQILGQKVEFLVSFYNNEISEKSEIFDDQFSVERPDGSNFTLKIRSTKLEDSAMYFCASSVTGGEKLFFGSGTQLSVL.

This chain connects TRBV9 to TRBJ2-3; 8 nucleotides line up with TRBD2. The germline V gene encodes CDR1 SGDLS and CDR2 YYNGEE. J gave up 6 bases and V 4 bases, and 10 bases lay outside the gene matches. There are 15 residues in the CDR3. The CDR3: CASSTRLATADTQYF. The CDR3 bases are TGTGCCAGCAGCACCAGACTAGCGACGGCGGATACGCAGTATTTT.

This clone was observed a few times. The CDR3: CASSVGNYGYTF. The CDR3 nucleotides read TGTGCCAGCAGTGTGGGTAACTATGGCTACACCTTC. The J gene is TRBJ1-2, the V gene TRBV2; D uncertain. Germline CDR1 is SNHLY and CDR2 is FYNNEI. With 4 bases removed from V and 1 base from J, the gap between germline ends came to 4 bases. This CDR3 spans 12 amino acids.

This clone has just a few counts. The chain has TRBV2 and TRBJ2-1, with 9 bases identical to TRBD2. V lost 8 bases, J lost 10 bases, and 6 bases stayed unmatched. Germline loops: CDR1 SNHLY, CDR2 FYNNEI. The CDR3 is 12 amino acids. CDR3 residues: CASFGAGGEQFF. DNA of the CDR3: TGTGCCAGCTTCGGGGCGGGAGGGGAGCAGTTCTTC. The whole variable domain, remainder taken from reference TRBV2 and TRBJ2-1, is EPEVTQTPSHQVTQMGQEVILRCVPISNHLYFYWYRQILGQKVEFLVSFYNNEISEKSEIFDDQFSVERPDGSNFTLKIRSTKLEDSAMYFCASFGAGGEQFFGPGTRLTVL.

The rearrangement uses TRBV29-1 and TRBJ1-2; D may be TRBD1 (6 bases). Germline values: CDR1 SQVTM, CDR2 ANQGSEA. The CDR3 runs 18 residues. V was clipped by 4 bases and J by 4 bases, with 28 bases between them. CDR3 amino acids: CSVAKSALTGALAYGYTF. In DNA form, the CDR3 reads TGCAGCGTTGCCAAAAGCGCCCTGACAGGAGCCCTCGCCTATGGCTACACCTTC.

J is TRBJ2-1 and V is TRBV7-6; perhaps D is TRBD1 or TRBD2 (5 bases each). Between the trimmed V and J ends, which lost 0 bases and 7 bases, there was a span of 19 bases. This CDR3 region has 17 residues. Germline V gives CDR1 SGHVS, CDR2 FNYEAQ. For the CDR3, the DNA is TGTGCCAGCAGCTTAGCGCACGTGGGGGTCCTTAGGAATGAGCAGTTCTTC. This gives the protein CASSLAHVGVLRNEQFF.

CDR3 residues: CASSLGAGGTDTQYF. CDR3 coding DNA: TGTGCCAGCAGTTTAGGGGCCGGGGGTACAGATACGCAGTATTTT. The V and J genes are TRBV28 and TRBJ2-3; tentatively, D is TRBD2 (6 bases). Trimming stripped 2 bases from V and 3 bases from J, with 12 bases between. Germline V gene lookup returns CDR1 MDHEN and CDR2 SYDVKM. The CDR3 is made up of 15 amino acids.

The V gene is TRBV6-5, the J gene TRBJ1-4; 7 nucleotides line up with TRBD1. Germline CDR1 reads MNHEY; CDR2 reads SVGAGI. The CDR3 length is 15 residues. Trimming removed 6 bases from V and 8 bases from J; junction bases left unmatched: 12. CDR3 coding DNA: TGTGCCAGCAGCTCGGAGAGGGGGCCGGGGGAAAAACTGTTTTTT. It is translated as CASSSERGPGEKLFF.

The chain couples TRBV10-3 to TRBJ2-1, with D perhaps matching TRBD1 (6 bases). This CDR3 is built from 14 residues. Germline V gene sequence: CDR1 ENHRY, CDR2 SYGVKD. Trimming stripped 7 bases from V and 8 bases from J, with 18 bases between. CDR3 region: CAINNRAGGDEQFF. The CDR3 nucleotides read TGTGCCATCAACAACAGGGCAGGAGGCGATGAGCAGTTCTTC.

This clone was detected only a few times. The J gene is TRBJ1-1, the V gene TRBV28; TRBD1 matches 7 bases. Germline loops: CDR1 MDHEN, CDR2 SYDVKM. CDR3 length: 13 residues. J lost 4 bases, V lost 10 bases, and 9 bases had no gene match. The CDR3 sequence is CAISRDSITEAFF. In nucleotides, the CDR3 is TGTGCCATTTCTCGGGACAGCATCACTGAAGCTTTCTTT.

This clone has just a few counts. The rearrangement joins TRBV28 to TRBJ2-1; D gene uncertain. The CDR3 has 10 residues. The germline V and J ends were trimmed by 4 bases and 8 bases, with 3 bases remaining between them. Per the germline V gene, CDR1 is MDHEN and CDR2 is SYDVKM. CDR3 sequence reads: CASSSYEQFF. The CDR3 DNA reads as TGTGCCAGCAGTTCATATGAGCAGTTCTTC.

This chain links TRBV5-1 with TRBJ2-7; D may be TRBD2 (5 bases). Germline CDR1 and CDR2: SGHRS and YFSETQ. With 0 bases removed from V and 3 bases from J, the gap between germline ends came to 13 bases. The CDR3 length is 15 residues. CDR3 in DNA: TGCGCCAGCAGCTTGGCCGGGAAGGGATACTACGAGCAGTACTTC. Its protein product is CASSLAGKGYYEQYF. The full variable domain, completed using reference TRBV5-1 and TRBJ2-7, is KAGVTQTPRYLIKTRGQQVTLSCSPISGHRSVSWYQQTPGQGLQFLFEYFSETQRNKGNFPGRFSGRQFSNSRSEMNVSTLELGDSALYLCASSLAGKGYYEQYFGPGTRLTVT.

V gene TRBV5-1 combines with J gene TRBJ2-3; D tentatively reads TRBD1 or TRBD2 (5 bases each). The CDR3 is 16 residues long. V was trimmed by 6 bases and J by 1 base, leaving 18 bases between them. Germline V gives CDR1 SGHRS, CDR2 YFSETQ. This chain's CDR3 is CASMLRGLWGTDTQYF. The CDR3 DNA follows: TGCGCCAGCATGTTGAGGGGCCTCTGGGGCACAGATACGCAGTATTTT. Supplemented by reference TRBV5-1 and TRBJ2-3, the full variable domain reads KAGVTQTPRYLIKTRGQQVTLSCSPISGHRSVSWYQQTPGQGLQFLFEYFSETQRNKGNFPGRFSGRQFSNSRSEMNVSTLELGDSALYLCASMLRGLWGTDTQYFGPGTRLTVL.

This clone appeared many times. The V call is TRBV28, the J call TRBJ2-2; TRBD1 aligns across 8 bases. There are 15 residues in the CDR3. The germline V gene encodes CDR1 MDHEN and CDR2 SYDVKM. V shed 1 base, J shed 3 bases, and the junction held 1 base outside the gene matches. The CDR3 loop is CASSLSGGYTGELFF. The CDR3 nucleotides are TGTGCCAGCAGTTTATCAGGGGGCTACACCGGGGAGCTGTTTTTT.

The chain couples TRBV7-9 to TRBJ2-7; 14 positions agree with TRBD2. After removal of 2 bases from V and 2 bases from J, the junction contained 5 bases not matched to a gene. Germline CDR1 and CDR2: SEHNR and FQNEAQ (reference sequence). The CDR3 loop spans 17 amino acids. The CDR3 nucleotides read TGTGCCAGCAGCTTATCCCTGACTAGCGGGAGGGCCTACGAGCAGTACTTC. Translating gives CASSLSLTSGRAYEQYF.

As DNA, the CDR3 is TGTGCCAGCAGGCGGGGACAGGGGTATAATTCACCCCTCCACTTT. Amino acids: CASRRGQGYNSPLHF. The chain couples TRBV6-5 to TRBJ1-6, with 10 bases identical to TRBD1. CDR3 length: 15 residues. V trimming: 6 bases; J trimming: 4 bases; junction bases outside the gene matches: 3. CDR1 and CDR2 (germline): MNHEY, SVGAGI.

The J gene is TRBJ2-5, the V gene TRBV2, with a tentative D call TRBD2 (6 bases). The CDR3 has 16 residues. Trimming cost V 8 bases and J 5 bases, with 24 bases left between them. Germline CDR1 reads SNHLY; CDR2 reads FYNNEI. CDR3 in amino acids: CASGGGRKGWDETQYF. DNA of the CDR3: TGTGCCAGCGGGGGAGGCCGGAAGGGGTGGGACGAGACCCAGTACTTC. Full variable domain (missing parts from reference TRBV2 and TRBJ2-5): EPEVTQTPSHQVTQMGQEVILRCVPISNHLYFYWYRQILGQKVEFLVSFYNNEISEKSEIFDDQFSVERPDGSNFTLKIRSTKLEDSAMYFCASGGGRKGWDETQYFGPGTRLLVL.

The table lists this clone with a few counts. The V and J genes are TRBV11-2 and TRBJ2-3; D call uncertain. Per the germline V gene, CDR1 is SGHAT and CDR2 is FQNNGV. V shed 1 base and J shed 1 base, with 9 bases lying between them. The CDR3 extends over 15 amino acids. CDR3 protein: CASSLARGGTDTQYF. The CDR3 nucleotides read TGTGCCAGCAGCTTAGCTCGCGGTGGCACAGATACGCAGTATTTT.